The 18 T cell receptor beta chains in this list originate from one sample, sequenced in a study of T cells in Graves' hyperthyroidism and ophthalmopathy. Amplified TCR beta CDR3 regions derived from RNA transcripts. Carried out on the TCR CDR3, a first-round RT-PCR used the HTBI primer set. TCRdb reanalysed the multiplex PCR reads using MiXCR and keeps one entry per CDR3 protein. Among 480,000 or so distinct CDR3 sequences, roughly 45% were seen once, and the ten largest hold about 40%. Material: peripheral blood or thyroid tissue (not recorded which). The receptors here all came from an adult woman with Graves' disease, either hyperthyroidism or ophthalmopathy (not recorded which).

This clonotype was picked up a small number of times. The chain has TRBV9 and TRBJ1-1; D is uncertain. Trimming removed 4 bases at V and 1 base at J, with 11 bases between. Looked up from germline, CDR1 is SGDLS and CDR2 is YYNGEE. The CDR3 runs 14 residues. This chain's CDR3 is CASSQIDQNTEAFF. The CDR3 region has the DNA TGTGCCAGCAGCCAAATAGACCAGAACACTGAAGCTTTCTTT. Full variable domain (remainder filled in from reference TRBV9 and TRBJ1-1): DSGVTQTPKHLITATGQRVTLRCSPRSGDLSVYWYQQSLDQGLQFLIQYYNGEERAKGNILERFSAQQFPDLHSELNLSSLELGDSALYFCASSQIDQNTEAFFGQGTRLTVV.

This clonotype came up once. V usage is TRBV15 and J usage is TRBJ2-5; 8 bases line up with TRBD1. CDR3 length equals 14 residues. Germline CDR1 reads LNHNV; CDR2 reads YYDKDF (reference sequence). The ends lost 2 bases at V and 2 bases at J; junction bases unmatched: 1. CDR3 loop: CATSRRDRQETQYF. CDR3 DNA: TGTGCCACCAGCAGAAGGGACAGGCAAGAGACCCAGTACTTC. The full variable domain, in which reference TRBV15 and TRBJ2-5 provide the parts outside the CDR3, is DAMVIQNPRYQVTQFGKPVTLSCSQTLNHNVMYWYQQKSSQAPKLLFHYYDKDFNNEADTPDNFQSRRPNTSFCFLDIRSPGLGDTAMYLCATSRRDRQETQYFGPGTRLLVL.

The chain links TRBV10-3 to TRBJ1-1, with 10 positions matching TRBD1. The CDR3 has 15 residues. Trimming at V came to 3 bases and at J to 5 bases, leaving 6 bases not matched to a gene. Germline V lookup: CDR1 ENHRY, CDR2 SYGVKD. The CDR3 DNA follows: TGTGCCATCAGTGACATTGACAGGGGGCGGACTGAAGCTTTCTTT. Amino acids: CAISDIDRGRTEAFF.

This rearrangement joins TRBV7-9 to TRBJ1-5, with 10 bases fitting TRBD1. Germline CDR1 and CDR2: SEHNR and FQNEAQ (reference sequence). CDR3 length: 17 amino acids. V lost 3 bases and J lost 1; bases outside the gene matches: 6. The CDR3: CASSFGDRGSSNQPQHF. In nucleotides, the CDR3 is TGTGCCAGCAGCTTCGGGGACAGGGGTTCGAGCAATCAGCCCCAGCATTTT.

This clonotype was observed a few times. This chain uses TRBV25-1 with TRBJ1-2, with D maybe TRBD1 (5 bases). This CDR3 has 13 residues. Germline V lookup: CDR1 MGHDK, CDR2 SYGVNS. V dropped 6 bases and J dropped 7 bases, with 15 bases sitting between them. The CDR3 coding sequence is TGTGCCAGCAGAGACTCAGGGTTATTTGGCTACACCTTC. Amino acid sequence: CASRDSGLFGYTF.

The rearrangement joins TRBV12-3 or TRBV12-4 to TRBJ1-1, with D perhaps TRBD1 (5 bases). Trimming stripped 6 bases from V and 5 bases from J, with 13 bases between. The CDR3 totals 13 residues. The CDR3 DNA reads TGTGCCAGCAGGGACAATAGAAGGACTGAAGCTTTCTTT. It yields the protein CASRDNRRTEAFF.

This chain uses TRBV7-9 with TRBJ1-2, with a tentative D call TRBD1 (6 bases). CDR1 and CDR2 (germline): SEHNR, FQNEAQ (reference sequence). There are 16 residues in the CDR3. V was trimmed by 3 bases and J by 4 bases, leaving 18 bases between them. Written as DNA, the CDR3 is TGTGCCAGCAGCTTCGGTACCGGGACATCCCTCTATGGCTACACCTTC. It specifies CASSFGTGTSLYGYTF.

V gene TRBV7-3 combines with J gene TRBJ1-5; D is perhaps TRBD1 (5 bases). In germline, CDR1 is SGHTA, CDR2 FQGTGA. The V gene lost 5 bases and the J gene lost 9 bases, with 17 bases spanning the gap. There are 14 residues in the CDR3. CDR3 sequence reads: CASSRGGGSGPQHF. The CDR3, as DNA: TGTGCCAGCAGCCGCGGGGGGGGGTCGGGGCCCCAGCATTTT.

J is TRBJ1-2 and V is TRBV7-9; no reliable D call. The V end was cut by 9 bases, the J end by 4 bases, with 9 bases between. CDR3 length: 11 residues. CDR1 and CDR2 (germline): SEHNR, FQNEAQ (reference sequence). CDR3 coding DNA: TGTGCCAGAAACTTCGGCTATGGCTACACCTTC. It yields the protein CARNFGYGYTF.

The table lists this clonotype with many counts. The chain employs TRBV20-1 and TRBJ1-1; D is undetermined. This CDR3 comprises 14 residues. V was clipped by 1 base and J by 1 base, with 10 bases between them. The germline CDR1 and CDR2 sequences are DFQATT and SNEGSKA (reference sequence). In DNA, the CDR3 is TGCAGTGCTAGAGTGGCCGCCAAGAACACTGAAGCTTTCTTT. Its translation: CSARVAAKNTEAFF.

This clonotype occurred many times. V usage is TRBV13 and J usage is TRBJ2-2, with D perhaps TRBD2 (6 bases). V was clipped by 5 bases and J by 4 bases, with 14 bases between them. Looked up from germline, CDR1 is PRHDT and CDR2 is FYEKMQ (reference sequence). The CDR3 extends over 15 amino acids. This CDR3 is CASSPGEAGTGELFF. The CDR3 region has the DNA TGTGCCAGCAGCCCCGGGGAGGCAGGCACCGGGGAGCTGTTTTTT.

The J gene is TRBJ1-5, the V gene TRBV4-2, with D hard to call. CDR3 length: 15 residues. The germline V gene encodes CDR1 LGHNA and CDR2 YNFKEQ. With 1 base removed from V and 1 base from J, the gap between germline ends came to 8 bases. The CDR3 DNA reads as TGTGCCAGCAGCCAAGTAGTGGGAAGCAATCAGCCCCAGCATTTT. This translates into CASSQVVGSNQPQHF.

V gene TRBV29-1 combines with J gene TRBJ2-7; the D is unclear. Trimming cost V 4 bases and J 6 bases, with 13 bases left between them. CDR3 size: 12 residues. Germline CDR1 reads SQVTM; CDR2 reads ANQGSEA. CDR3 nucleotide sequence: TGCAGCGTTGGTGGCGGAATAGGCGAGCAGTACTTC. It translates to CSVGGGIGEQYF.

V and J are TRBV7-8 and TRBJ1-3; D is unresolved. The ends were cut back, 8 bases at V and 0 bases at J, with 11 bases in the middle. The CDR3 runs 14 residues. Looked up from germline, CDR1 is SGHVS and CDR2 is FQNEAQ. CDR3 nucleotides: TGTGCCAGCGCCCAACAGTTCTCTGGAAACACCATATATTTT. Its translation: CASAQQFSGNTIYF.

This clonotype was detected only a few times. The genes are TRBV25-1 and TRBJ1-5; D gene unclear. The CDR3 has 13 amino acids. The V end lost 7 bases, the J end lost 4 bases, and 11 bases lay between the germline ends. The germline V gene has CDR1 MGHDK and CDR2 SYGVNS. CDR3 region: CASTAGWNQPQHF. The DNA of the CDR3 is TGTGCCAGCACGGCCGGGTGGAATCAGCCCCAGCATTTT.

V gene TRBV15 combines with J gene TRBJ1-5, with D maybe TRBD1 (5 bases). Trimming took off 7 bases at V and 2 bases at J, with 6 bases between the two ends. CDR1 LNHNV and CDR2 YYDKDF come from the germline V gene (reference sequence). There are 12 residues in the CDR3. This CDR3 is CATKGGNQPQHF. The CDR3 DNA is TGTGCCACCAAAGGGGGCAATCAGCCCCAGCATTTT.

This clonotype was counted a few times. This rearrangement joins TRBV20-1 to TRBJ1-4; 7 nucleotides align to TRBD1. Trimming cost V 6 bases and J 3 bases; bases outside gene matches: 7. The CDR3 runs 14 residues. From germline, CDR1 is DFQATT and CDR2 SNEGSKA (reference sequence). This CDR3 reads CSATGQTSNEKLFF. The CDR3, as DNA: TGCAGTGCGACGGGACAGACGTCTAATGAAAAACTGTTTTTT.

Comments on this clonotype: A read error may explain this, as a much larger clone is one base away. J is TRBJ2-7 and V is TRBV7-9, with D perhaps matching TRBD2 (6 bases). V lost 6 bases, J lost 7 bases, and 19 bases lay in between. CDR1 SEHNR and CDR2 FQNEAQ come from the germline V gene (reference sequence). The CDR3 consists of 14 residues. CDR3 nucleotides: TGTGCCAGCAGAAAACAGGAGGCCGCGGGGGAGCAGTACTTC. This sequence encodes CASRKQEAAGEQYF.